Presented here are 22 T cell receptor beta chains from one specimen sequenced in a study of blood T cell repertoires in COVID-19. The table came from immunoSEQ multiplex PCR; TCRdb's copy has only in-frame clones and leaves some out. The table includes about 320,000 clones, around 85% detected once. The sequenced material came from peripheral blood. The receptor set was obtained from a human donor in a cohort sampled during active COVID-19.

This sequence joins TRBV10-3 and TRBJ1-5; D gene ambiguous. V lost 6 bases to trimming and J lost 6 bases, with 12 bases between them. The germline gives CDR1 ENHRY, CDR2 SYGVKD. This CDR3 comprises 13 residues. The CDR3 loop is CAISLEVSQPQHF. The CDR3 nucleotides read TGTGCCATCAGCCTAGAAGTCAGTCAGCCCCAGCATTTT.

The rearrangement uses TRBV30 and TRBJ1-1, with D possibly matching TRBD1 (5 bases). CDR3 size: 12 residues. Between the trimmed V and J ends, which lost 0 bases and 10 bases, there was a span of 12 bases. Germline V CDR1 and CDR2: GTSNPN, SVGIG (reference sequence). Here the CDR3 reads CAWSVRPRVAFF. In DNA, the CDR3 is TGTGCCTGGAGTGTACGGCCCAGGGTAGCTTTCTTT.

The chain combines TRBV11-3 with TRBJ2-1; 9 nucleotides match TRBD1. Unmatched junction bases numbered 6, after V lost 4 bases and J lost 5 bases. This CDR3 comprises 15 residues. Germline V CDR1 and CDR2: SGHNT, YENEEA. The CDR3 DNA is TGTGCCAGCAGCTACGGGACAGGGTGGCACAATGAGCAGTTCTTC. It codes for CASSYGTGWHNEQFF.

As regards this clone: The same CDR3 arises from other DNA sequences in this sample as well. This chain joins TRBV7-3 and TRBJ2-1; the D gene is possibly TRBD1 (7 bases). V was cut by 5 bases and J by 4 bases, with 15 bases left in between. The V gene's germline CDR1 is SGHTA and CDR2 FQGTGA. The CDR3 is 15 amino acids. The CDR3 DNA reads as TGTGCCAGCAGCCCAGGGCAGGGGGGATACAATGAGCAGTTCTTC. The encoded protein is CASSPGQGGYNEQFF.

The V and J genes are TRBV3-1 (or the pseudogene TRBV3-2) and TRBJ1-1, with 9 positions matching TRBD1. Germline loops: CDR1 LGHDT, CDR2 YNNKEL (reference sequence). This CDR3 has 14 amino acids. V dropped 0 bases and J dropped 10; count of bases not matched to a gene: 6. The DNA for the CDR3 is TGTGCCAGCAGCCAAGAGGGACAGGGAACCCGAGCTTTCTTT. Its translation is CASSQEGQGTRAFF.

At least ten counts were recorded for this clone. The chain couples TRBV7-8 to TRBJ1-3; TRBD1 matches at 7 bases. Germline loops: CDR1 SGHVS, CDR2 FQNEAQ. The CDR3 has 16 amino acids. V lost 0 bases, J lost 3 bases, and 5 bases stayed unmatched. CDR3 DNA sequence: TGTGCCAGCAGCTTAGCAACAGGGGCGCGTGGAAACACCATATATTTT. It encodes CASSLATGARGNTIYF.

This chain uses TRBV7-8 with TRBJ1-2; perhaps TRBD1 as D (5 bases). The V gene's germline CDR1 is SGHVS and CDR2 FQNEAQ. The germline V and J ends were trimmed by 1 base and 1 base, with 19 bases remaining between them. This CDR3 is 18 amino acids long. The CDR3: CASSLVGLSPRVNYGYTF. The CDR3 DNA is TGTGCCAGCAGCTTAGTGGGGCTCTCACCCCGCGTTAACTATGGCTACACCTTC. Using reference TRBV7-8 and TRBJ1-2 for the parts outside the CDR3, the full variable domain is GAGVSQSPRYKVAKRGQDVALRCDPISGHVSLFWYQQALGQGPEFLTYFQNEAQLDKSGLPSDRFFAERPEGSVSTLKIQRTQQEDSAVYLCASSLVGLSPRVNYGYTFGSGTRLTVV.

Here the CDR3 DNA reads TGCGCCAGCAGCTTGGGACTAGCGGGTCCTACCTACGAGCAGTACTTC. It translates to CASSLGLAGPTYEQYF. The chain couples TRBV5-1 to TRBJ2-7; TRBD2 matches at 10 bases. Trimming cost V 0 bases and J 2 bases; bases outside gene matches: 5. The CDR3 runs to 16 residues. The germline gives CDR1 SGHRS, CDR2 YFSETQ.

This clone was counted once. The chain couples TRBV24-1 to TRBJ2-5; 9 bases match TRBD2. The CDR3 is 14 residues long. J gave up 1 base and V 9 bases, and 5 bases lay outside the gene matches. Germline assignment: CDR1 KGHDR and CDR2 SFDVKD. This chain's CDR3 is CATAGGAFQETQYF. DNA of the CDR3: TGTGCCACCGCGGGGGGGGCCTTCCAAGAGACCCAGTACTTC.

The CDR3 DNA follows: TGTGCCAGCATGGGACCGGGACAGAGTTATGGCTACACCTTC. Its translation: CASMGPGQSYGYTF. The rearrangement links TRBV4-2 to TRBJ1-2; 7 nucleotides line up with TRBD1. The CDR3 length is 14 residues. J gave up 5 bases and V 7 bases, and 10 bases lay outside the gene matches. Germline-derived CDR1 and CDR2 are LGHNA and YNFKEQ.

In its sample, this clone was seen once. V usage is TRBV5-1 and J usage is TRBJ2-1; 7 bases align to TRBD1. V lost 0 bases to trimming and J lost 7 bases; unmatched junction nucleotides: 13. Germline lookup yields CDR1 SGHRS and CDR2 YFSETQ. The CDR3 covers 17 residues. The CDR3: CASSLAVGQKLGNEQFF. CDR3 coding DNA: TGCGCCAGCAGCTTGGCCGTGGGACAGAAGTTGGGGAATGAGCAGTTCTTC.

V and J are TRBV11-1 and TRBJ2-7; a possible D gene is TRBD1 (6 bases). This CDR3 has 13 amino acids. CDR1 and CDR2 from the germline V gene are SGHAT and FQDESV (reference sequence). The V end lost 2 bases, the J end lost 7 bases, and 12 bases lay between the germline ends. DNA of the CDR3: TGTGCCAGCAGCTTAAACAGGGTTGAAGAGCAGTACTTC. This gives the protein CASSLNRVEEQYF.

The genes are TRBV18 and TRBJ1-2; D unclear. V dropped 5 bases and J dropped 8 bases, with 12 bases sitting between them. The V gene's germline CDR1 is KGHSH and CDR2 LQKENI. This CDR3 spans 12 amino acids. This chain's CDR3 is CASSTERWGYTF. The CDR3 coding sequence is TGTGCCAGCTCAACGGAGAGGTGGGGCTACACCTTC.

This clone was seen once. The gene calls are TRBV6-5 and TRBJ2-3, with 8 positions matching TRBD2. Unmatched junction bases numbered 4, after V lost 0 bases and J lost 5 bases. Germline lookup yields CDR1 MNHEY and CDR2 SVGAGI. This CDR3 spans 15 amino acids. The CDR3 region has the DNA TGTGCCAGCAGTTACTCAAGAGCGGGGGTAGATACGCAGTATTTT. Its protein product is CASSYSRAGVDTQYF.

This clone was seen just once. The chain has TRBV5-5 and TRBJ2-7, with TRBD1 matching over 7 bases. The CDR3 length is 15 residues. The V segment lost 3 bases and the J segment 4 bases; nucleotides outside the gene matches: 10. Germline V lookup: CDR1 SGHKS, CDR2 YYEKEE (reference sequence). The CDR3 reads CASSSTGSPAYEQYF. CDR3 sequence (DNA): TGTGCCAGCAGCTCGACAGGGTCACCCGCTTACGAGCAGTACTTC.

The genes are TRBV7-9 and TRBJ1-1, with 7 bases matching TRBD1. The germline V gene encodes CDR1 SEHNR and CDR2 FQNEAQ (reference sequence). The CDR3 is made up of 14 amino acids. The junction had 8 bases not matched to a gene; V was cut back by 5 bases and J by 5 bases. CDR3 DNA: TGTGCCAGCAGCCCATCAGGGGGATGGACTGAAGCTTTCTTT. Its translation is CASSPSGGWTEAFF.

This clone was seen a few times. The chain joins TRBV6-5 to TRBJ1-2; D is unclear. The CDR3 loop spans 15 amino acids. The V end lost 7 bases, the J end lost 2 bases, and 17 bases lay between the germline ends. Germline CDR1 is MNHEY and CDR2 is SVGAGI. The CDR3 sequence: CASTLGGQVNYGYTF. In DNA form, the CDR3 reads TGTGCCAGCACTCTGGGTGGGCAGGTAAACTATGGCTACACCTTC.

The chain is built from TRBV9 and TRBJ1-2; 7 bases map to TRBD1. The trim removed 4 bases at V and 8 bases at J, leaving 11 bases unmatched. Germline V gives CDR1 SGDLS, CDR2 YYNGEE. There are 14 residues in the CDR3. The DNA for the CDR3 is TGTGCCAGCAGCCCACGACAGGGCGTCGGAGGCTACACCTTC. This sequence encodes CASSPRQGVGGYTF.

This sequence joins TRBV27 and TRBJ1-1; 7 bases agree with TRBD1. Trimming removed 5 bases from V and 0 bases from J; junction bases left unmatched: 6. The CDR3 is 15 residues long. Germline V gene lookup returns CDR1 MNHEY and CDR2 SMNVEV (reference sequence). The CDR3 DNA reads TGTGCCAGCAGTGTGGGACAGTTCATGAACACTGAAGCTTTCTTT. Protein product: CASSVGQFMNTEAFF.

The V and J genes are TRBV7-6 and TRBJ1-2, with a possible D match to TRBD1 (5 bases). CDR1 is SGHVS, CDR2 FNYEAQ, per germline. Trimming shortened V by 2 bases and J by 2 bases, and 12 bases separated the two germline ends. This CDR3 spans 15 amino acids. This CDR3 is CASSLQGGGNYGYTF. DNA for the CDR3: TGTGCCAGCAGCTTACAGGGTGGGGGGAACTATGGCTACACCTTC.

The CDR3 region is CASGGQVLDEQYF. DNA for the CDR3: TGTGCCAGCGGTGGACAGGTCTTGGACGAGCAGTACTTC. V gene TRBV5-4 combines with J gene TRBJ2-7; 7 positions match TRBD1. J was trimmed by 5 bases and V by 7 bases; bases with no gene match: 9. Germline V gene lookup returns CDR1 SGHNT and CDR2 YYREEE (reference sequence). This CDR3 has 13 amino acids.

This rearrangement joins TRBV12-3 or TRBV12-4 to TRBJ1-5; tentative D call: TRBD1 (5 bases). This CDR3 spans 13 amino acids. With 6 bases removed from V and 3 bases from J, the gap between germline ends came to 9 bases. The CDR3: CASRGTPNQPQHF. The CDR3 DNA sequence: TGTGCCAGCAGGGGGACTCCCAATCAGCCCCAGCATTTT.